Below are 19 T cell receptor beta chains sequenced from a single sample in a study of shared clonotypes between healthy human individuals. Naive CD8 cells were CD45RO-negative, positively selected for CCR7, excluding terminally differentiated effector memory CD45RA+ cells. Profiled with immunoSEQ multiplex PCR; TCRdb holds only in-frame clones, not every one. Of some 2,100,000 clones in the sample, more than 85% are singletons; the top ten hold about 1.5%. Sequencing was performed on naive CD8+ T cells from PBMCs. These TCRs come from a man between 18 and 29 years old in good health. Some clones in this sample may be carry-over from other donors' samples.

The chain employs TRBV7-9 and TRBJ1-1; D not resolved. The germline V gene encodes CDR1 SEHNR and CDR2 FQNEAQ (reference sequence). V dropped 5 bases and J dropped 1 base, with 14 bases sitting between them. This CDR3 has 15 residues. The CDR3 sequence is CASSPLLWENTEAFF. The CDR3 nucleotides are TGTGCCAGCAGCCCCCTCCTGTGGGAGAACACTGAAGCTTTCTTT.

The CDR3: CASSQDYTTGVWRSNQPQHF. CDR3 nucleotide sequence: TGCGCCAGCAGCCAAGATTATACGACAGGGGTTTGGAGGAGCAATCAGCCCCAGCATTTT. The chain employs TRBV4-1 and TRBJ1-5; 8 bases are shared with TRBD1. Germline values: CDR1 MGHRA, CDR2 YSYEKL. The CDR3 covers 20 residues. The ends lost 0 bases at V and 1 base at J; junction bases unmatched: 14.

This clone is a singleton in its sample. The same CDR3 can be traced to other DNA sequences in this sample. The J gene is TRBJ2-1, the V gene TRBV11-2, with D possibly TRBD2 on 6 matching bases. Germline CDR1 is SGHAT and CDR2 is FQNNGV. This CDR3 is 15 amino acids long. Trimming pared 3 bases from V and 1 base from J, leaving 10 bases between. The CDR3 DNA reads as TGTGCCAGCAGCTTGGGGCGGGGTTCCTACAATGAGCAGTTCTTC. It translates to CASSLGRGSYNEQFF.

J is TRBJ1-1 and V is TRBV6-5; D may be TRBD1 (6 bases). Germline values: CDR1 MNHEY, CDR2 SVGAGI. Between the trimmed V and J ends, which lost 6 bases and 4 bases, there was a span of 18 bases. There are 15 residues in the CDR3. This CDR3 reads CASRLSRGAGTEAFF. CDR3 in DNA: TGTGCCAGCAGGCTCAGCAGGGGCGCTGGCACTGAAGCTTTCTTT.

The CDR3 DNA sequence: TGTGCCAGCAGACCTGGGGACAGGTGTCTTATAGTCTACACCTTC. Its translation is CASRPGDRCLIVYTF. The chain links TRBV21-1 to TRBJ1-2; no check of the table's D call, TRBD1, against the DNA was made. TRBV21-1 is classified as a pseudogene. This CDR3 is built from 15 residues.

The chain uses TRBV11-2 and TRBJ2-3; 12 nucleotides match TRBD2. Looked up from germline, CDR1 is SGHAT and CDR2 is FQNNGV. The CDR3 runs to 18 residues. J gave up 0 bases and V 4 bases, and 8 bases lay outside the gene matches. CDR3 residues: CASSSTSGRFTSTDTQYF. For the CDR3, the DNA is TGTGCCAGCAGCTCAACTAGCGGGAGGTTCACTAGCACAGATACGCAGTATTTT.

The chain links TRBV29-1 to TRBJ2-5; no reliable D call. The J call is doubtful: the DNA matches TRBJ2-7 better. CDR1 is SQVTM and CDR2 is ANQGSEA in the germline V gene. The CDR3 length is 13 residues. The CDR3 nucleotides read TGCAGCGTTGAGGGCGGTGGGGCCTACGAGCAGTACTTC. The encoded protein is CSVEGGGAYEQYF.

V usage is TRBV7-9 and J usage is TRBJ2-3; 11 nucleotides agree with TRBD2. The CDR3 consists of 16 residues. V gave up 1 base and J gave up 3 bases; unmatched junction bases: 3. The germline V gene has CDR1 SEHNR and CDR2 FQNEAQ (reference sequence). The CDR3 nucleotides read TGTGCCAGCAGCTTAGGGGCTAGCGGGAGGACAGATACGCAGTATTTT. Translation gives CASSLGASGRTDTQYF.

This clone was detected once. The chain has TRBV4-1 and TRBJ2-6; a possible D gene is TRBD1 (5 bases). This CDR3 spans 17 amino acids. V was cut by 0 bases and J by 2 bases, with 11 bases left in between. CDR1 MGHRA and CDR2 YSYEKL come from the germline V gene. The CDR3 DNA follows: TGCGCCAGCAGCCAAGATATGGCAGGGACTGGGGCCAACGTCCTGACTTTC. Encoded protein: CASSQDMAGTGANVLTF.

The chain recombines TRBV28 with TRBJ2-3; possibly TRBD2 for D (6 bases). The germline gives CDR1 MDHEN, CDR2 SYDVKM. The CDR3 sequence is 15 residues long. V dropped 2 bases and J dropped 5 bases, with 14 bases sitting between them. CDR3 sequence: CASSLRGFGRDTQYF. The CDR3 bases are TGTGCCAGCAGTTTACGGGGGTTTGGGAGAGATACGCAGTATTTT. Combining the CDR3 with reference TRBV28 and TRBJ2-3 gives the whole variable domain DVKVTQSSRYLVKRTGEKVFLECVQDMDHENMFWYRQDPGLGLRLIYFSYDVKMKEKGDIPEGYSVSREKKERFSLILESASTNQTSMYLCASSLRGFGRDTQYFGPGTRLTVL.

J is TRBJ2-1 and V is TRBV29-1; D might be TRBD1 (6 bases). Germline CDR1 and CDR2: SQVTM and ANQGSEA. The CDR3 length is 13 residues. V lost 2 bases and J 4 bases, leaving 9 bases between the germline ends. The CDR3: CSVEPQGYNEQFF. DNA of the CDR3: TGCAGCGTTGAACCCCAGGGGTACAATGAGCAGTTCTTC.

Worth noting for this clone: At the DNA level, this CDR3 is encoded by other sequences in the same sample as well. In nucleotides, the CDR3 is TGTGCCAGCAGCAAGGACACCTACGAGCAGTACTTC. Translation: CASSKDTYEQYF. The chain couples TRBV21-1 to TRBJ2-7; TRBD1 is the table's D call, not checked against the DNA. TRBV21-1 is annotated as a pseudogene. The CDR3 covers 12 residues.

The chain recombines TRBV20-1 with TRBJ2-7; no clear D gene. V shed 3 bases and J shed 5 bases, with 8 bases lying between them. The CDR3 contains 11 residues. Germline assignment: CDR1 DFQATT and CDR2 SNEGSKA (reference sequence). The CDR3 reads CSARPGDEQYF. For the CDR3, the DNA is TGCAGTGCTAGGCCCGGCGACGAGCAGTACTTC.

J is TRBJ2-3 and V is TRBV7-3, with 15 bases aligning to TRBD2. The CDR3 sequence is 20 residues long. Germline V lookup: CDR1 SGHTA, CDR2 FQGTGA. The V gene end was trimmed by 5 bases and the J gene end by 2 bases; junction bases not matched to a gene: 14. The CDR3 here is CASSTIPGLAGGTSTDTQYF. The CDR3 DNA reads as TGTGCCAGCAGCACCATACCGGGACTAGCGGGAGGCACCTCCACAGATACGCAGTATTTT.

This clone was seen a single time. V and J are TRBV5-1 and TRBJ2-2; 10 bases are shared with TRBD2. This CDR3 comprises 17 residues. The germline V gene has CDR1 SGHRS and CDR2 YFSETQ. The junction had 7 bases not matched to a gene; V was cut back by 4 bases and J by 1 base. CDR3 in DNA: TGCGCCAGCAGCCCGGACGGACTAGCGGTGAACACCGGGGAGCTGTTTTTT. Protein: CASSPDGLAVNTGELFF.

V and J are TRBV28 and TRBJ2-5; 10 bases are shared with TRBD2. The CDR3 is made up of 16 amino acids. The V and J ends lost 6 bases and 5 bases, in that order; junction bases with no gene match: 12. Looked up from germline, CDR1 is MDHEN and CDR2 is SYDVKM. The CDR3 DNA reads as TGTGCCAGCAGCCGGGATAGCGGGAGGCCGTGGGAGACCCAGTACTTC. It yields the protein CASSRDSGRPWETQYF.

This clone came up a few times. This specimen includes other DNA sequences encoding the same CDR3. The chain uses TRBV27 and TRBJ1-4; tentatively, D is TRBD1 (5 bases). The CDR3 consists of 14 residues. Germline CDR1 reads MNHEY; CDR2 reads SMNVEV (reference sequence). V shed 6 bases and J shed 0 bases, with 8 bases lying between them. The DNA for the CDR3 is TGTGCCAGCAGCCTCAGGGCAACTAATGAAAAACTGTTTTTT. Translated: CASSLRATNEKLFF.

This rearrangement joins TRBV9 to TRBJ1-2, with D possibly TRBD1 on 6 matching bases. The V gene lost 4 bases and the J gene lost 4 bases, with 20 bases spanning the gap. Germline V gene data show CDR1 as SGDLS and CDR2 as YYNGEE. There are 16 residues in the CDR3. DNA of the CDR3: TGTGCCAGCAGCCCCCGACAGGACCTGAAGATCTATGGCTACACCTTC. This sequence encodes CASSPRQDLKIYGYTF.

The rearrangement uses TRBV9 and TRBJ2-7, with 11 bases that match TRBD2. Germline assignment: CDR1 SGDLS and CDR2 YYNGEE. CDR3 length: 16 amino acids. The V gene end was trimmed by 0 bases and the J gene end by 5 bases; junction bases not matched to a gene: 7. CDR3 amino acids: CASSVDRLAGTNEQYF. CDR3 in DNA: TGTGCCAGCAGCGTAGACCGACTAGCGGGAACGAACGAGCAGTACTTC. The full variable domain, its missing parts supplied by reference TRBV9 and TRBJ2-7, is DSGVTQTPKHLITATGQRVTLRCSPRSGDLSVYWYQQSLDQGLQFLIQYYNGEERAKGNILERFSAQQFPDLHSELNLSSLELGDSALYFCASSVDRLAGTNEQYFGPGTRLTVT.